This T cell receptor (beta chain) is from a study of neurological immune-mediated disorders. Study-wide points: None of the CDR3 amino acid sequences of expanded clones were shared across subjects, and this suggested private repertoires in all groups.

Germline V CDR1 and CDR2: MNHEY, SVGAGI. The CDR3 has 14 residues. V lost 1 base to trimming and J lost 5 bases, with 12 bases between them. cDNA synthesis was performed by 5'RACE with 10-nucleotide random UMIs. TCRdb processed the 5' RACE reads anew with MiXCR; each CDR3 protein has one entry. The table records 55,000 to 75,000 distinct CDR3 sequences, 12% of them present only once. This clonotype has at least ten counts. Its target is not known. The clonotype originates from a woman in her sixties or seventies with HTLV-1-associated myelopathy (HAM/TSP). Sequencing was done on a sample of PBMCs. This rearrangement joins TRBV6-5 to TRBJ2-7, with no clear D. CDR3 DNA: TGTGCCAGCAGTTACTGGGCTGGGTCAGACGAGCAGTACTTC. Translating gives CASSYWAGSDEQYF.